A single sample is the source of the 6 T cell receptor beta chains below, sequenced in a study of CD8 T cells in ankylosing spondylitis. TCRdb itself ran the 5' RACE reads through MiXCR, one entry per CDR3 protein. The table lists 130,000 to 150,000 distinct CDR3 sequences, roughly 8.4% of them singletons. The sequencing sample was made of synovial fluid, either unsorted or a sorted T cell fraction (not recorded which). These receptors were obtained from a male donor with ankylosing spondylitis.

There are a few counts of this clonotype. The chain combines TRBV5-6 with TRBJ1-4; D remains unclear. The CDR3 runs to 14 residues. Germline CDR1 SGHDT, CDR2 YYEEEE. The ends were cut back, 4 bases at V and 2 bases at J, with 9 bases in the middle. The CDR3, as DNA: TGTGCCAGCAGCATTGACTGGACTAATGAAAAACTGTTTTTT. Protein sequence: CASSIDWTNEKLFF.

Note on this clonotype: Because the CDR3 is missing its conserved closing phenylalanine or tryptophan, this is likely a read error. V is TRBV6-2 or TRBV6-3 and J is TRBJ2-1; 16 bases agree with TRBD2. Germline values: CDR1 MNHEY, CDR2 SVGEGT. Trimming at V came to 3 bases and at J to 1 base, leaving 9 bases not matched to a gene. The CDR3 runs 20 residues. The CDR3 bases are TGTGCCAGCAGTTATATGCCGGGACTAGCGGGAGGGGCATCCTACAATGAGCAGTTCTAC. Its translation is CASSYMPGLAGGASYNEQFY.

The chain joins TRBV7-9 to TRBJ2-7; possible D gene TRBD2, 6 bases. This CDR3 contains 14 residues. Trimming shortened V by 1 base and J by 7 bases, and 14 bases separated the two germline ends. Germline V gene lookup returns CDR1 SEHNR and CDR2 FQNEAQ (reference sequence). The CDR3 spells CASSLGGSSGEQYF. The CDR3 DNA is TGTGCCAGCAGCTTAGGTGGGTCAAGCGGGGAGCAGTACTTC. The whole variable domain, filled in from reference TRBV7-9 and TRBJ2-7, reads DTGVSQNPRHKITKRGQNVTFRCDPISEHNRLYWYRQTLGQGPEFLTYFQNEAQLEKSRLLSDRFSAERPKGSFSTLEIQRTEQGDSAMYLCASSLGGSSGEQYFGPGTRLTVT.

This clonotype was seen only a few times. CDR3 region: CSAGGGTVADGQYF. CDR3 sequence (DNA): TGCAGTGCTGGTGGCGGGACGGTGGCGGATGGGCAGTACTTC. The chain carries TRBV20-1 and TRBJ2-7; D might be TRBD2 (6 bases). There are 14 residues in the CDR3. Trimming shortened V by 5 bases and J by 9 bases, and 23 bases separated the two germline ends. From germline, CDR1 is DFQATT and CDR2 SNEGSKA (reference sequence).

This clonotype was seen repeatedly, ten times or more. V usage is TRBV27 and J usage is TRBJ2-3; no definite D call. V was cut by 6 bases and J by 6 bases, with 13 bases left in between. The germline CDR1 and CDR2 sequences are MNHEY and SMNVEV (reference sequence). The CDR3 totals 13 residues. DNA of the CDR3: TGTGCCAGCAGGAAGGCCGCGGCCGATACGCAGTATTTT. Its translation is CASRKAAADTQYF.

The chain joins TRBV18 to TRBJ2-3; D not certain. Trimming removed 7 bases at V and 6 bases at J, with 11 bases between. The CDR3 is made up of 12 amino acids. Germline V CDR1 and CDR2: KGHSH, LQKENI. The CDR3 loop is CASFKSYDTQYF. As DNA, the CDR3 is TGTGCCAGCTTCAAATCTTATGATACGCAGTATTTT.